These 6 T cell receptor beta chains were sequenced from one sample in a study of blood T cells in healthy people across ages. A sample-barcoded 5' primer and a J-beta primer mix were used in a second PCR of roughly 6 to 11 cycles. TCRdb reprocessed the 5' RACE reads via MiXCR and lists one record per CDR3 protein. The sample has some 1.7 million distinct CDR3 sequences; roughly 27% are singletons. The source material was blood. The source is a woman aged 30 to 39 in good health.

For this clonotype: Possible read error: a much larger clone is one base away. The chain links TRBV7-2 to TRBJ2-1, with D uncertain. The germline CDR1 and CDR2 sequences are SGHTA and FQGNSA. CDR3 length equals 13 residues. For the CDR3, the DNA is TGTGCCAGCAGCTTAGTACAAAGTAATGAGCCGTTCTTC. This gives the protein CASSLVQSNEPFF.

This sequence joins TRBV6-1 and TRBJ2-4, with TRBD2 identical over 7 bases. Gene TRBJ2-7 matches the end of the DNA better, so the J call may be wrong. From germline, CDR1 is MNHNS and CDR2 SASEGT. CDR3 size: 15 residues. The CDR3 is CASSESWRELYEQYF. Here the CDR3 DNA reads TGTGCCAGCAGTGAGAGTTGGCGGGAGCTATACGAGCAGTACTTC.

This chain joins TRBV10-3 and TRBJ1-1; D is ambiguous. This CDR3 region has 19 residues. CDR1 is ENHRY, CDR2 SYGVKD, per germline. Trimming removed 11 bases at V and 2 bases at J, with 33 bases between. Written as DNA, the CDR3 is TGTGCCTCCCGCGGAGGGTTAGGGATTGAACAGAGGAGAAACACTGAAGCTTTCTTT. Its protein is CASRGGLGIEQRRNTEAFF.

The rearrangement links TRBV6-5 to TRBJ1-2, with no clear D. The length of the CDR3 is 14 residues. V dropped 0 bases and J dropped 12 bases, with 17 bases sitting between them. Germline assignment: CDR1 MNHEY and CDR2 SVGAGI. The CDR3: CASSYSKIDGVNTF. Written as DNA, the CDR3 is TGTGCCAGCAGTTACTCAAAGATAGACGGCGTAAACACCTTC.

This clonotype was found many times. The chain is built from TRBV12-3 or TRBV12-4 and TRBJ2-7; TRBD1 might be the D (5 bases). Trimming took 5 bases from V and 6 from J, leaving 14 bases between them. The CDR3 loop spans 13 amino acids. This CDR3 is CASSPRQSLEQYF. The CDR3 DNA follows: TGTGCCAGCAGTCCCCGACAGAGTCTCGAGCAGTACTTC.

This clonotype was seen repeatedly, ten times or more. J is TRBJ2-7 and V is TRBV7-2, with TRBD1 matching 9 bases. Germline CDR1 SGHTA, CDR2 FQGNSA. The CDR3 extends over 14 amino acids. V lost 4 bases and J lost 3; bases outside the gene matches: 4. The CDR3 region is CASSWGQGGYEQYF. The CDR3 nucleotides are TGTGCCAGCAGCTGGGGACAGGGTGGCTACGAGCAGTACTTC.